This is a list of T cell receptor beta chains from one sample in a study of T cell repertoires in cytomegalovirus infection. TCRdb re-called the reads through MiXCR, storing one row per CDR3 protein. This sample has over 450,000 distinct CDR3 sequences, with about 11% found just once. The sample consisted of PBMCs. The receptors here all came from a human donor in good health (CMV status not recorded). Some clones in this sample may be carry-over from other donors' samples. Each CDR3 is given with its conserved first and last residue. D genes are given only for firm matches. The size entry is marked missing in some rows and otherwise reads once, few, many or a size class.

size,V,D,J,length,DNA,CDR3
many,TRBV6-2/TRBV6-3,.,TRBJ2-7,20,TGTGCCAGCAGTTACATCCCGGGGAGTGGAATACCCCGGCGATCCTACGAGCAGTACTTC,CASSYIPGSGIPRRSYEQYF
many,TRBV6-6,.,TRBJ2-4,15,TGTGCCAGCAGTTCTTCACAGGGAGGGGGAGGGATTCAGTACTTC,CASSSSQGGGGIQYF
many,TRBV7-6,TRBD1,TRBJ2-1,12,TGTGCCAGCAGCCCTGGGACAGGGGGGCAGTTCTTC,CASSPGTGGQFF
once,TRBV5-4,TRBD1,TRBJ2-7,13,TGTGCCAGCAGCGACAGGGTTTCCTACGAGCAGTACTTC,CASSDRVSYEQYF
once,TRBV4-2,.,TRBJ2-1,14,TGTGCCAGCAGCCAAGACGGAGGGCACAATGAGCAGTTCTTC,CASSQDGGHNEQFF
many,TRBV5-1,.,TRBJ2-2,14,TGCGCCAGCAGCTTGGGAATTGAAGGCGGGGAGCTGTTTTTT,CASSLGIEGGELFF
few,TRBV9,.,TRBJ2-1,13,TGTGCCAGCAGCGTATCGGGTGGCAATGAGCAGTTCTTC,CASSVSGGNEQFF
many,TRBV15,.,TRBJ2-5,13,TGTGCCACCAGTGCAGGGAGAAAAGAGACCCAGTACTTC,CATSAGRKETQYF
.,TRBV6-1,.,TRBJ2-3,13,TGTGCCAGCAGGGTGCCGGGGGTTGATACGCAGTATTTT,CASRVPGVDTQYF
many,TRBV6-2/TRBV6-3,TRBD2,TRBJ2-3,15,TGTGCCAGCAGTTCCGGGACTAGCGGGAGTCGTACGCAGTATTTT,CASSSGTSGSRTQYF
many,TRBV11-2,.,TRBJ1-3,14,TGTGCCAGCAGCTTACTCGGACTGAGGAACACCATATATTTT,CASSLLGLRNTIYF
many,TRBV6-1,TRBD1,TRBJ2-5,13,TGTGCCAGCAACGCAGGGGGCCTGGAGACCCAGTACTTC,CASNAGGLETQYF